The 5 T cell receptor beta chains below all came from one sample that was sequenced in a study of cytomegalovirus exposure and HLA in healthy donors. PCR employed 60 Vbeta and 13 Jbeta primers. Repertoires were generated with immunoSEQ multiplex PCR, while TCRdb's copy carries only in-frame clones and drops some. The table has 250,000 or so clones, 70% to 90% seen once. The specimen was PBMCs. The receptors shown here come from a woman aged 55-70 years in good health and CMV-seropositive.

The chain employs TRBV4-2 and TRBJ2-3, with 9 bases that match TRBD2. The CDR3 runs to 16 residues. The ends lost 1 base at V and 1 base at J; junction bases unmatched: 3. Germline loops: CDR1 LGHNA, CDR2 YNFKEQ. This chain's CDR3 is CASSQAASGGTDTQYF. As DNA, the CDR3 is TGTGCCAGCAGCCAAGCGGCTAGCGGGGGCACAGATACGCAGTATTTT.

The chain has TRBV11-2 and TRBJ2-5; D is undetermined. Per the germline V gene, CDR1 is SGHAT and CDR2 is FQNNGV. The V gene lost 5 bases and the J gene lost 0 bases, with 13 bases spanning the gap. The CDR3 runs 15 residues. Here the CDR3 reads CASSPRWPDQETQYF. For the CDR3, the DNA is TGTGCCAGCAGCCCAAGATGGCCAGACCAAGAGACCCAGTACTTC.

This clone turned up a few times. The CDR3 nucleotides read TGCAGCGTCAAGTCGGCAGGGCGAGGCTACACCTTC. Amino acid sequence: CSVKSAGRGYTF. The chain couples TRBV29-1 to TRBJ1-2; D may be TRBD1 (5 bases). The V end was cut by 6 bases, the J end by 8 bases, with 16 bases between. CDR1 and CDR2 from the germline V gene are SQVTM and ANQGSEA. The length of the CDR3 is 12 residues.

For the CDR3, the DNA is TGTGCCAGTAGTATCGTCTCAGGGAGCAATCAGCCCCAGCATTTT. Residues: CASSIVSGSNQPQHF. The V and J genes are TRBV19 and TRBJ1-5; D is perhaps TRBD1 (5 bases). The CDR3 spans 15 residues. V lost 3 bases, J lost 1 base, and 10 bases lay in between. Germline V CDR1 and CDR2: LNHDA, SQIVND (reference sequence).

The genes are TRBV15 and TRBJ2-7; 12 nucleotides match TRBD2. CDR3 length: 15 amino acids. Germline CDR1 and CDR2: LNHNV and YYDKDF (reference sequence). V lost 5 bases, J lost 2 bases, and 4 bases stayed unmatched. The CDR3 coding sequence is TGTGCCACCAGCTTGGGACTAGCGGGCACCTACGAGCAGTACTTC. Translation: CATSLGLAGTYEQYF.